These T cell receptor beta chains were read from a single sample in a study of OX40 agonist ivuxolimab in advanced cancers. Method: immunoSEQ multiplex PCR; TCRdb's copy keeps in-frame clones and lacks some. This sample carries tens of thousands of clones, 85% to 90% of them seen once, and the ten largest clones take more than 6.5%. The specimen was CD4+ or CD8+ T cells sorted from blood, collected in a trial of the OX40 agonist ivuxolimab. These receptors came from an adult with an advanced solid tumor such as melanoma, head and neck, liver or kidney cancer. Each CDR3 is given with its conserved first and last residue. The D gene is left open where the match is weak.

j_call v_call d_call cdr3_nt cdr3_aa
TRBJ1-5 TRBV28 . TGTGCCAGCAGAGCAGGGTCAGGCAATCAGCCCCAGCATTTT CASRAGSGNQPQHF
TRBJ2-5 TRBV6-5 . TGTGCCAGCACCAACCCATCTGGGCGAGAGACCCAGTACTTC CASTNPSGRETQYF
TRBJ2-3 TRBV7-9 TRBD2 TGTGCCAGCAGCTTAGGCCTAGCGGGAGTCGGAGCAGATACGCAGTATTTT CASSLGLAGVGADTQYF
TRBJ1-1 TRBV6-6 TRBD1 TGTGCCAGCAGATGGACAGGGGTGGGCACTGAAGCTTTCTTT CASRWTGVGTEAFF
TRBJ2-3 TRBV9 . TGTGCCAGCAGCGTCCAAGCGGCGGGCTCAGATACGCAGTATTTT CASSVQAAGSDTQYF
TRBJ2-3 TRBV5-4 . TGTGCCAGCAGCTTCCGGAGCGGACCTAAATCCACAGATACGCAGTATTTT CASSFRSGPKSTDTQYF
TRBJ2-6 TRBV15 TRBD2 TGTGCCACCAGCAGGATTAGCGGGAGGGTCTCTGGGGCCAACGTCCTGACTTTC CATSRISGRVSGANVLTF
TRBJ2-1 TRBV27 . TGTGCCAGCAGTTTCACCGGGACCCTCCAGCTCTTC CASSFTGTLQLF
TRBJ1-1 TRBV27 . TGTGCCAGCAGTATAGGTCAGGGGAGGGGTGAAGCTTTCTTT CASSIGQGRGEAFF
TRBJ2-2 TRBV9 . TGTGCCAGCAGCCCCCTCGTCAGGGGTAACACCGGGGAGCTGTTTTTT CASSPLVRGNTGELFF
TRBJ2-7 TRBV19 TRBD2 TGTGCCAGTAGTATGGAAGCGGGAGCCTACGAGCAGTACTTC CASSMEAGAYEQYF
TRBJ1-1 TRBV7-9 . TGTGCCAGCAGCTTGGGGTGGGGCAGGAACACTGAAGCTTTCTTT CASSLGWGRNTEAFF
TRBJ1-1 TRBV18 . TGTGCCAGCTCACCATTGGGCAGGGGAACTGAAGCTTTCTTT CASSPLGRGTEAFF
TRBJ1-3 TRBV7-2 . TGTGCCAGCAGCTTCGTGGTATCAGGGTCAGGAAACACCATATATTTT CASSFVVSGSGNTIYF
TRBJ2-3 TRBV4-1 . TGCGCCAGCAGCCAAGACAGGCAGGGTGGCACAGATACGCAGTATTTT CASSQDRQGGTDTQYF
TRBJ2-5 TRBV27 TRBD1 TGTGCCAGCAGCCTTAGGACAGGGGCCCTATACCAAGAGACCCAGTACTTC CASSLRTGALYQETQYF